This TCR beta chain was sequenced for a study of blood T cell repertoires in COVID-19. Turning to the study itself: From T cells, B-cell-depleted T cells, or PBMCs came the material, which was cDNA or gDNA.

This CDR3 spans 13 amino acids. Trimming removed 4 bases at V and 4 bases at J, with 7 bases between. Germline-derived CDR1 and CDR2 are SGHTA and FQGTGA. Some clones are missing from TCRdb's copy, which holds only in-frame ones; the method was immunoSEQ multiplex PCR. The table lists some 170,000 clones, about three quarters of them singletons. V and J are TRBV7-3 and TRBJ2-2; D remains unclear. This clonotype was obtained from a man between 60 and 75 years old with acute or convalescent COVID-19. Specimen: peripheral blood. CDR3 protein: CASSSGITGELFF. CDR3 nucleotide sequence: TGTGCCAGCAGCTCAGGAATCACCGGGGAGCTGTTTTTT.